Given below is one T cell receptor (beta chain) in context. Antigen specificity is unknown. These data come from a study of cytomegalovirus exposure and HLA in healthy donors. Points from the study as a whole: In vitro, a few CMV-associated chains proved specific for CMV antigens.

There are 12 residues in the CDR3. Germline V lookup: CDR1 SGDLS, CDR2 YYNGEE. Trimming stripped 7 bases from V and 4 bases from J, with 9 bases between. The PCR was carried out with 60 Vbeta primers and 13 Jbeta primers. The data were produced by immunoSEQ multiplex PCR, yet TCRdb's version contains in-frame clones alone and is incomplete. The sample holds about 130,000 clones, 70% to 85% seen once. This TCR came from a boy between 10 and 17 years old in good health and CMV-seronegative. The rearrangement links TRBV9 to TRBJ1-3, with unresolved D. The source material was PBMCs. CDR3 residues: CASGEVGNTIYF. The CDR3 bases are TGTGCCAGCGGAGAGGTCGGAAACACCATATATTTT.